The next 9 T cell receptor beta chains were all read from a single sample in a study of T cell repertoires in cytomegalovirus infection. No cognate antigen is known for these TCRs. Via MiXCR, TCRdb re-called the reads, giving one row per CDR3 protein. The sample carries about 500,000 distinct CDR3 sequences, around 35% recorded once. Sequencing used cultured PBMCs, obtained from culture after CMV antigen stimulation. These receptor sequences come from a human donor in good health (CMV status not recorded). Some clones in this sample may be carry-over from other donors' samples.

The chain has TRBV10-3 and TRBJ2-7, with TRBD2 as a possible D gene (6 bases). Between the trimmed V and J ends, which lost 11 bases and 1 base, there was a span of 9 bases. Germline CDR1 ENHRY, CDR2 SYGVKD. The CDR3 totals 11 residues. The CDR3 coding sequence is TGTGCCGGCGGGAATTCCTACGAGCAGTACTTC. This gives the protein CAGGNSYEQYF.

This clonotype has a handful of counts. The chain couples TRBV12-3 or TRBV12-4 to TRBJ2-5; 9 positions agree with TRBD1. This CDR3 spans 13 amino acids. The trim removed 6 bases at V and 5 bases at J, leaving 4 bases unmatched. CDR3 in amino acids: CASRGDRAETQYF. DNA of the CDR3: TGTGCCAGCAGGGGGGACAGGGCCGAGACCCAGTACTTC.

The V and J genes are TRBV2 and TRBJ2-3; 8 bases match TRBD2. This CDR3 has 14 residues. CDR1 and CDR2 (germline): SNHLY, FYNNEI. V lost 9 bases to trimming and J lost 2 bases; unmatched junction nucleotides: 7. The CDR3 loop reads CASIGTRSTDTQYF. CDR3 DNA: TGTGCCAGTATCGGGACTAGGTCCACAGATACGCAGTATTTT.

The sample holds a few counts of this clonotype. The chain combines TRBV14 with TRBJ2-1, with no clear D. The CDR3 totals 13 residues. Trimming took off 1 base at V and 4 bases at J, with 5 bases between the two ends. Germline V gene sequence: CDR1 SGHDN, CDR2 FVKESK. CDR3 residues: CASSQVRYNEQFF. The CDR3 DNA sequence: TGTGCCAGCAGCCAAGTTAGATACAATGAGCAGTTCTTC.

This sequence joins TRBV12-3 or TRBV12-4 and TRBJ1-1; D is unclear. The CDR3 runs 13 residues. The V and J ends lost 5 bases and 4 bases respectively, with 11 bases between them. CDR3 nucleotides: TGTGCCAGCAGTCCCGGGCCGAGCACTGAAGCTTTCTTT. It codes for CASSPGPSTEAFF.

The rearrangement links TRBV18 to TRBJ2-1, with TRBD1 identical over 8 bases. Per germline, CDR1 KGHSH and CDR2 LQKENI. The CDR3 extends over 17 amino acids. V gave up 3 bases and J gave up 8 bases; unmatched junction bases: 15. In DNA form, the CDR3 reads TGTGCCAGCTCACCCCCCCCGGGGGCAGGGGGCGGTGATGAGCAGTTCTTC. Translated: CASSPPPGAGGGDEQFF.

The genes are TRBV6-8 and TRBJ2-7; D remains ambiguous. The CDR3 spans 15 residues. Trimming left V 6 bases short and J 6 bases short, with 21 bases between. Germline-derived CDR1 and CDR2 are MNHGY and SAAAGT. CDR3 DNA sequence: TGTGCCAGCAGCCGGGTGGGTACCCCCCCTCTCGAGCAGTACTTC. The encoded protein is CASSRVGTPPLEQYF.

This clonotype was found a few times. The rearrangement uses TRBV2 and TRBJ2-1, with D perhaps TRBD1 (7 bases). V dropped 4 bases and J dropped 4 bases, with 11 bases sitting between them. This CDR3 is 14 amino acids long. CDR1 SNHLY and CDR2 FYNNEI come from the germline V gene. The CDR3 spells CASSVQGGYNEQFF. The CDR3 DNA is TGTGCCAGCAGTGTCCAGGGGGGATACAATGAGCAGTTCTTC.

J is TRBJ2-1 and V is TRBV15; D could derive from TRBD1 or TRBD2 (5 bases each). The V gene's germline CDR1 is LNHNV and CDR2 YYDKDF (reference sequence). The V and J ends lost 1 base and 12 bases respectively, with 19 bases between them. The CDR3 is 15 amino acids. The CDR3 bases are TGTGCCACCAGCAGAGGTCGGGACCGTGCTTACGGGCAGTTCTTC. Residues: CATSRGRDRAYGQFF.